This passage covers 16 T cell receptor beta chains from one sample sequenced in a study of shared clonotypes between healthy human individuals. Naive CD8 cells, CD45RO-negative and positively selected for CCR7, excluded terminally differentiated effector memory CD45RA+ cells. TCRdb's table, derived via immunoSEQ multiplex PCR, lists solely in-frame clones and lacks some. Of approximately 650,000 clones listed, around 95% are singletons. Sequencing was carried out using naive CD8+ T cells sorted from blood. The receptors originated from a woman in her 30s in good health.

The chain carries TRBV27 and TRBJ2-7, with 7 bases identical to TRBD2. Germline CDR1 MNHEY, CDR2 SMNVEV (reference sequence). V lost 4 bases, J lost 0 bases, and 15 bases stayed unmatched. The CDR3 contains 18 residues. The CDR3 is CASSSRWGEGSGSYEQYF. The DNA for the CDR3 is TGTGCCAGCAGTTCACGATGGGGGGAGGGAAGCGGCTCCTACGAGCAGTACTTC.

The J gene is TRBJ2-1, the V gene TRBV28; a weak D match, TRBD1 (6 bases). Trimming took off 6 bases at V and 3 bases at J, with 36 bases between the two ends. Germline V gene data show CDR1 as MDHEN and CDR2 as SYDVKM. The CDR3 consists of 22 residues. The CDR3, as DNA: TGTGCCAGCAGCTCGACCAGCCCCCGGGACATGCAGATTCGGGACGTCTACAATGAGCAGTTCTTC. It is translated as CASSSTSPRDMQIRDVYNEQFF.

The chain uses TRBV28 and TRBJ2-1, with D perhaps matching TRBD1 (5 bases). From germline, CDR1 is MDHEN and CDR2 SYDVKM. The V end was cut by 6 bases, the J end by 2 bases, with 23 bases between. CDR3 size: 18 residues. This CDR3 reads CASRTKLPTGPTYNEQFF. CDR3 nucleotide sequence: TGTGCCAGCAGAACTAAACTCCCAACAGGTCCGACCTACAATGAGCAGTTCTTC.

This chain links TRBV5-6 with TRBJ1-1, with D perhaps matching TRBD1 (5 bases). V was clipped by 1 base and J by 10 bases, with 14 bases between them. Per the germline V gene, CDR1 is SGHDT and CDR2 is YYEEEE. The CDR3 runs to 13 residues. The DNA for the CDR3 is TGTGCCAGCAGCTTGACAGGTTCATTGGGAGCTTTCTTT. Amino acid sequence: CASSLTGSLGAFF.

The V gene is TRBV11-1, the J gene TRBJ2-4; D possibly corresponds to TRBD2 (7 bases). Germline CDR1 reads SGHAT; CDR2 reads FQDESV (reference sequence). V was pared by 8 bases and J by 4 bases, with 9 bases between. The CDR3 is 12 residues long. In nucleotides, the CDR3 is TGTGCCAGCGGGGGGGCAAAAAACATTCAGTACTTC. This gives the protein CASGGAKNIQYF.

This rearrangement joins TRBV5-4 to TRBJ2-3, with 10 positions matching TRBD2. The CDR3 runs 15 residues. V lost 3 bases and J lost 3; bases outside the gene matches: 4. In germline, CDR1 is SGHNT, CDR2 YYREEE (reference sequence). The CDR3 nucleotides are TGTGCCAGCAGCTCCATTAGCGGGGGGACAGATACGCAGTATTTT. Translating gives CASSSISGGTDTQYF.

The J gene is TRBJ2-7, the V gene TRBV7-2; tentatively, D is TRBD1 (7 bases). The V gene's germline CDR1 is SGHTA and CDR2 FQGNSA. The CDR3 contains 14 residues. V lost 3 bases to trimming and J lost 5 bases, with 14 bases between them. The CDR3 bases are TGTGCCAGCAGCTTGGCAGGGGGAGGAAACGAGCAGTACTTC. This gives the protein CASSLAGGGNEQYF.

The chain is built from TRBV5-6 and TRBJ2-5; D is unresolved. The CDR3 has 14 amino acids. CDR1 and CDR2 from the germline V gene are SGHDT and YYEEEE. Trimming shortened V by 6 bases and J by 4 bases, and 16 bases separated the two germline ends. CDR3 in amino acids: CASTHSGLGETQYF. CDR3 in DNA: TGTGCCAGCACCCATTCGGGCCTCGGAGAGACCCAGTACTTC.

This chain uses TRBV7-9 with TRBJ2-7; 8 nucleotides agree with TRBD2. This CDR3 has 15 amino acids. The germline V gene has CDR1 SEHNR and CDR2 FQNEAQ (reference sequence). V shed 5 bases and J 3 bases; nucleotides not matched to a gene: 9. The CDR3 DNA reads TGTGCCAGCAGCCCCCCGGGACTAGATGTCTACGAGCAGTACTTC. It translates to CASSPPGLDVYEQYF.

The CDR3 sequence: CASSIDREQSLHF. CDR3 in DNA: TGTGCCAGTAGTATAGACCGAGAGCAATCCCTCCACTTT. The chain is built from TRBV19 and TRBJ1-6; no reliable D call. The V and J ends lost 0 bases and 14 bases respectively, with 11 bases between them. From germline, CDR1 is LNHDA and CDR2 SQIVND (reference sequence). The CDR3 is 13 amino acids.

The rearrangement joins TRBV2 to TRBJ2-5, with D maybe TRBD1 (5 bases). Germline V lookup: CDR1 SNHLY, CDR2 FYNNEI. Trimming left V 8 bases short and J 1 base short, with 11 bases between. CDR3 length: 13 amino acids. The CDR3, as DNA: TGTGCCAGCCTTGACAGCATCCAAGAGACCCAGTACTTC. Protein: CASLDSIQETQYF.

This rearrangement joins TRBV28 to TRBJ1-1; maybe TRBD1 (6 bases). From germline, CDR1 is MDHEN and CDR2 SYDVKM. This CDR3 contains 15 residues. Trimming took off 3 bases at V and 3 bases at J, with 14 bases between the two ends. The CDR3 protein is CASSFPGRGDTEAFF. The CDR3 nucleotides read TGTGCCAGCAGTTTTCCGGGCAGGGGCGACACTGAAGCTTTCTTT.

V and J are TRBV28 and TRBJ1-5, with a tentative D call TRBD1 (5 bases). Germline CDR1 MDHEN, CDR2 SYDVKM. V was shortened by 5 bases and J by 4 bases, with 12 bases between the two germline ends. The CDR3 spans 14 residues. The DNA of the CDR3 is TGTGCCAGCAGTCTCATCGGGGGGAATCAGCCCCAGCATTTT. As protein: CASSLIGGNQPQHF.

The J gene is TRBJ1-2, the V gene TRBV11-2; no firm D call. The germline gives CDR1 SGHAT, CDR2 FQNNGV. CDR3 length equals 13 residues. V was cut by 5 bases and J by 4 bases, with 11 bases left in between. Written as DNA, the CDR3 is TGTGCCAGCAGCGGACCCACTTTCTATGGCTACACCTTC. Encoded protein: CASSGPTFYGYTF.

V is TRBV28 and J is TRBJ2-1; D is unclear. The CDR3 sequence is 14 residues long. Trimming left V 4 bases short and J 7 bases short, with 14 bases between. CDR1 and CDR2 from the germline V gene are MDHEN and SYDVKM. Written as DNA, the CDR3 is TGTGCCAGCAGTTCTGGGTTATTCTTTAATGAGCAGTTCTTC. This encodes CASSSGLFFNEQFF.

This clone was observed once. This chain uses TRBV13 with TRBJ2-5; 8 positions match TRBD1. V lost 0 bases, J lost 5 bases, and 11 bases stayed unmatched. Looked up from germline, CDR1 is PRHDT and CDR2 is FYEKMQ (reference sequence). The CDR3 totals 17 residues. This chain's CDR3 is CASSLGRGRENLETQYF. The CDR3 DNA follows: TGTGCCAGCAGCTTAGGCAGGGGGCGCGAAAATCTGGAGACCCAGTACTTC.